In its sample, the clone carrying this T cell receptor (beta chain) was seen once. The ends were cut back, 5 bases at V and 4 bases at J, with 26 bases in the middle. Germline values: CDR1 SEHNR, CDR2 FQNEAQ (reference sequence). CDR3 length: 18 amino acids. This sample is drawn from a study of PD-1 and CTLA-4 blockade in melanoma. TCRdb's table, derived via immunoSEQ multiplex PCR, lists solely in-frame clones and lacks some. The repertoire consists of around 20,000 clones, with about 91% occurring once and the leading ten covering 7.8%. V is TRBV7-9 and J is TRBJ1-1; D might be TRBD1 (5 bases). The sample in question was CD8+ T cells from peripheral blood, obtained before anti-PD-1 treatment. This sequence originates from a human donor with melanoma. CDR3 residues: CASSPPHTGPNRFTEAFF. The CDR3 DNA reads TGTGCCAGCAGCCCCCCGCACACAGGTCCAAATAGATTCACTGAAGCTTTCTTT. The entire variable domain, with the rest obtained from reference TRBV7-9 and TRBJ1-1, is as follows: DTGVSQNPRHKITKRGQNVTFRCDPISEHNRLYWYRQTLGQGPEFLTYFQNEAQLEKSRLLSDRFSAERPKGSFSTLEIQRTEQGDSAMYLCASSPPHTGPNRFTEAFFGQGTRLTVV.